Listed below are T cell receptor beta chains from one sample, sequenced in a study of PD-1 blockade in classical Hodgkin lymphoma. Assay used: immunoSEQ multiplex PCR; TCRdb lists only in-frame clones, some missing. The profile shows tens of thousands of clones, approximately 91% of them singletons. Source material: peripheral blood mononuclear cells (PBMCs). The receptors originated from a human donor with classical Hodgkin lymphoma. Both conserved end residues are part of each CDR3.

cdr3_aa	v_call	j_call
CASSFPRGNEQFF	TRBV7-9	TRBJ2-1
CASSEDGTVSEKLFF	TRBV5-1	TRBJ1-4
CASSPTLGSGGTQYF	TRBV9	TRBJ2-5
CASSQDEAGVEETQYF	TRBV4-2	TRBJ2-5
CASSVTAYSNQPQHF	TRBV28	TRBJ1-5
CASSSGTGAHTEAFF	TRBV7-9	TRBJ1-1
CAISEFEREVYEQYF	TRBV10-3	TRBJ2-7
CASSVPGQGSYEQYF	TRBV2	TRBJ2-7
CASSETGQAFGPQHF	TRBV2	TRBJ1-5
CASSPPLESTSGKPDTQYF	TRBV18	TRBJ2-3
CASSPAATWGTEAFF	TRBV7-8	TRBJ1-1